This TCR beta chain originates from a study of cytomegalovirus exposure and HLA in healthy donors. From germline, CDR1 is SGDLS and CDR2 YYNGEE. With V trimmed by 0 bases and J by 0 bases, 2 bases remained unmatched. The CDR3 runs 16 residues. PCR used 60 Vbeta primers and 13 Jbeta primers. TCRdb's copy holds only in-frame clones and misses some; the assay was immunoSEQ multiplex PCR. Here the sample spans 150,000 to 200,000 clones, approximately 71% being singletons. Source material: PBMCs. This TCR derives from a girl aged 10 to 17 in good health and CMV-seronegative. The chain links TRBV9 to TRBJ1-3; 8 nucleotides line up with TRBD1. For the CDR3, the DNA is TGTGCCAGCAGCGTAGCGACAGGGGACTCTGGAAACACCATATATTTT. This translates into CASSVATGDSGNTIYF.